The 9 T cell receptor beta chains below all came from one sample that was sequenced in a study of CD8 T cells in Susac syndrome (dated by TCRdb to about 2019). Library creation used the immunoSEQ multiplex PCR assay. RNA was extracted with the RNeasy kit and 0.5 to 1 ug was reverse transcribed using random hexamers. The public reads were reanalyzed by TCRdb: fastp trimming at Q25, MiXCR alignment, in-frame beta chains only. Each CDR3 protein gets just one entry, which takes the most common genes and DNA from the rows behind it. Recorded for this sample are about 430,000 distinct CDR3 sequences; about 85% of them occurred a single time. The ten largest clones capture about 0.1% of the sample. The sequencing sample was made of CD8+ T cells from PBMCs. All receptors derive from a human donor with multiple sclerosis.

The chain has TRBV6-1 and TRBJ1-1, with 7 bases matching TRBD1. The CDR3 consists of 17 residues. Unmatched junction bases numbered 17, after V lost 6 bases and J lost 4 bases. Per the germline V gene, CDR1 is MNHNS and CDR2 is SASEGT. DNA of the CDR3: TGTGCCAGCAGCTTCCTTCAGGGGGGGGCCTTGAGCACTGAAGCTTTCTTT. Translation gives CASSFLQGGALSTEAFF.

The chain recombines TRBV6-1 with TRBJ1-1; a possible D gene is TRBD1 (6 bases). The CDR3 is 15 residues long. Germline loops: CDR1 MNHNS, CDR2 SASEGT. Deletions cut 5 bases from V and 1 base from J, with 14 bases between. CDR3 bases: TGTGCCAGCAGTCCCCTGGACAGCGGGAACACTGAAGCTTTCTTT. Its protein is CASSPLDSGNTEAFF.

This chain links TRBV13 with TRBJ2-3; no definite D call. CDR3 size: 13 residues. The V gene's germline CDR1 is PRHDT and CDR2 FYEKMQ (reference sequence). Trimming removed 4 bases from V and 4 bases from J, with 9 bases in between. The chain's CDR3 is CASSYLSADTQYF. As DNA, the CDR3 is TGTGCCAGCAGCTACCTTTCGGCAGATACGCAGTATTTT.

V and J are TRBV12-3 or TRBV12-4 and TRBJ1-5; D gene uncertain. V shed 4 bases and J shed 3 bases, with 10 bases lying between them. CDR3 length: 14 residues. In DNA form, the CDR3 reads TGTGCCAGCAGTTGGAGTGGAGACAATCAGCCCCAGCATTTT. Its translation: CASSWSGDNQPQHF.

A single count supports this clonotype. The J gene is TRBJ2-3, the V gene TRBV24-1; D not resolved. Per germline, CDR1 KGHDR and CDR2 SFDVKD. V was pared by 8 bases and J by 2 bases, with 13 bases between. The CDR3 length is 14 residues. The CDR3 DNA is TGTGCCACCATGGACGGGCAGAACACAGATACGCAGTATTTT. Its translation is CATMDGQNTDTQYF.

This CDR3 is CASRAPSGQETQYF. In DNA form, the CDR3 reads TGTGCCAGCAGAGCACCTAGCGGCCAAGAGACCCAGTACTTC. The chain couples TRBV7-9 to TRBJ2-5; 7 nucleotides align to TRBD2. Germline V gives CDR1 SEHNR, CDR2 FQNEAQ (reference sequence). The V segment lost 6 bases and the J segment 1 base; nucleotides outside the gene matches: 5. The CDR3 covers 14 residues. Looking up the rest from reference TRBV7-9 and TRBJ2-5 gives the full variable domain: DTGVSQNPRHKITKRGQNVTFRCDPISEHNRLYWYRQTLGQGPEFLTYFQNEAQLEKSRLLSDRFSAERPKGSFSTLEIQRTEQGDSAMYLCASRAPSGQETQYFGPGTRLLVL.

The V and J genes are TRBV20-1 and TRBJ2-7; 11 nucleotides line up with TRBD2. The CDR3 totals 17 residues. V dropped 0 bases and J dropped 2; count of bases not matched to a gene: 9. CDR1 is DFQATT and CDR2 is SNEGSKA in the germline V gene (reference sequence). The CDR3 spells CSARDGTSGGETYEQYF. The CDR3 DNA reads as TGCAGTGCTAGAGACGGGACTAGCGGCGGAGAAACCTACGAGCAGTACTTC.

The chain has TRBV11-2 and TRBJ2-3, with 8 bases identical to TRBD2. Losses at the gene ends were 1 base for V and 6 bases for J; bases not matched to a gene: 9. This CDR3 is built from 16 residues. In germline, CDR1 is SGHAT, CDR2 FQNNGV. The CDR3 protein is CASSLALGGGEDTQYF. In DNA form, the CDR3 reads TGTGCCAGCAGCTTAGCCCTCGGGGGGGGCGAGGATACGCAGTATTTT.

This sequence joins TRBV2 and TRBJ2-3; D may be TRBD1 or TRBD2 (6 bases each). This CDR3 has 16 residues. Germline V gene lookup returns CDR1 SNHLY and CDR2 FYNNEI. Trimming stripped 7 bases from V and 0 bases from J, with 17 bases between. CDR3 residues: CASTALEGGSTDTQYF. Written as DNA, the CDR3 is TGTGCCAGCACCGCCTTGGAGGGGGGAAGCACAGATACGCAGTATTTT.